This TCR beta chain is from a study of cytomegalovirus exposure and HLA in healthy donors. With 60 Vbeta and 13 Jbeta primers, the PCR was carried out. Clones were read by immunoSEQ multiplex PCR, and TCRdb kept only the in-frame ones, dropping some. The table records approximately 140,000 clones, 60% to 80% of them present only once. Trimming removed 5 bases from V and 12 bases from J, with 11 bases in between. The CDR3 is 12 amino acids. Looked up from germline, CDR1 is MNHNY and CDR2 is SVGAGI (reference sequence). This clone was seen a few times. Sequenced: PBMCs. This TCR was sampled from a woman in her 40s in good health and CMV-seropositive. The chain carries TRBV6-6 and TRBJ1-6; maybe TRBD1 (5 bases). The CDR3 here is CASSPTGGPLHF. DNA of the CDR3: TGTGCCAGCAGTCCAACGGGGGGACCCCTCCACTTT.